Listed below are T cell receptor beta chains from one sample, sequenced in a study of blood T cell repertoires in COVID-19. Some clones are missing from TCRdb's copy, which holds only in-frame ones; the method was immunoSEQ multiplex PCR. Of around 250,000 clones listed, 80% to 90% were seen once; the top ten hold approximately 6%. Sequencing input: peripheral blood. These receptors were taken from a man older than 75 with acute or convalescent COVID-19. Each CDR3 is given with its conserved first and last residue. The D gene is left open where the match is weak. Expanded clones get a size class; other rows say once, few or many, or leave the size out.

CDR3 length: 19; V gene: TRBV28; clone size: .; J gene: TRBJ1-3; D gene: TRBD1; CDR3 protein: CASSFTFTTGGFSGNTIYF; CDR3 DNA: TGTGCCAGCAGTTTCACCTTCACGACAGGGGGCTTCTCTGGAAACACCATATATTTT
CDR3 length: 13; V gene: TRBV7-6; clone size: once; J gene: TRBJ1-1; D gene: TRBD1; CDR3 protein: CASTYRQGTEAFF; CDR3 DNA: TGTGCCAGCACCTATCGACAGGGGACTGAAGCTTTCTTT
CDR3 length: 14; V gene: TRBV9; clone size: .; J gene: TRBJ2-5; D gene: .; CDR3 protein: CASSVGGMGETQYF; CDR3 DNA: TGTGCCAGCAGCGTAGGAGGGATGGGGGAGACCCAGTACTTC
CDR3 length: 19; V gene: TRBV27; clone size: .; J gene: TRBJ2-3; D gene: .; CDR3 protein: CASSLRPSPPRQGTDTQYF; CDR3 DNA: TGTGCCAGCAGTTTGCGCCCATCCCCCCCCCGACAAGGCACAGATACGCAGTATTTT
CDR3 length: 17; V gene: TRBV4-1; clone size: .; J gene: TRBJ2-2; D gene: .; CDR3 protein: CASSQDQGALGTGELFF; CDR3 DNA: TGCGCCAGCAGCCAAGATCAAGGGGCCTTGGGAACCGGGGAGCTGTTTTTT
CDR3 length: 15; V gene: TRBV28; clone size: .; J gene: TRBJ2-1; D gene: TRBD2; CDR3 protein: CASNQPGGVYNEQFF; CDR3 DNA: TGTGCCAGCAATCAACCGGGGGGGGTATACAATGAGCAGTTCTTC
CDR3 length: 15; V gene: TRBV24-1; clone size: .; J gene: TRBJ2-7; D gene: TRBD1; CDR3 protein: CATSDSGTGFYEQYF; CDR3 DNA: TGTGCCACCAGTGATTCCGGGACAGGCTTCTACGAGCAGTACTTC
CDR3 length: 15; V gene: TRBV5-1; clone size: .; J gene: TRBJ2-1; D gene: TRBD1; CDR3 protein: CASSLWTGWYNEQFF; CDR3 DNA: TGCGCCAGCAGCTTGTGGACAGGGTGGTACAATGAGCAGTTCTTC
CDR3 length: 16; V gene: TRBV7-6; clone size: .; J gene: TRBJ2-3; D gene: TRBD1; CDR3 protein: CASSYSGTGVGDTQYF; CDR3 DNA: TGTGCCAGCAGCTACTCCGGGACAGGGGTGGGGGATACGCAGTATTTT
CDR3 length: 14; V gene: TRBV19; clone size: .; J gene: TRBJ1-1; D gene: TRBD1; CDR3 protein: CASDRGYPNTEAFF; CDR3 DNA: TGTGCCAGTGACAGGGGCTACCCGAACACTGAAGCTTTCTTT
CDR3 length: 13; V gene: TRBV2; clone size: .; J gene: TRBJ1-2; D gene: TRBD1; CDR3 protein: CASEGGGDYGYTF; CDR3 DNA: TGTGCCAGCGAAGGGGGCGGGGACTATGGCTACACCTTC
CDR3 length: 14; V gene: TRBV6-5; clone size: .; J gene: TRBJ1-1; D gene: .; CDR3 protein: CASTEQGMNTEAFF; CDR3 DNA: TGTGCCAGCACCGAGCAGGGCATGAACACTGAAGCTTTCTTT
CDR3 length: 16; V gene: TRBV28; clone size: .; J gene: TRBJ2-1; D gene: TRBD1; CDR3 protein: CASSSPGGGGYNEQFF; CDR3 DNA: TGTGCCAGCAGTTCACCAGGGGGCGGTGGCTACAATGAGCAGTTCTTC
CDR3 length: 17; V gene: TRBV19; clone size: .; J gene: TRBJ2-6; D gene: TRBD1; CDR3 protein: CASSTGDSHSGANVLTF; CDR3 DNA: TGTGCCAGTAGTACCGGGGACAGCCACTCTGGGGCCAACGTCCTGACTTTC
CDR3 length: 15; V gene: TRBV6-5; clone size: .; J gene: TRBJ2-7; D gene: TRBD1; CDR3 protein: CASSYTGTGTYEQYF; CDR3 DNA: TGTGCCAGCAGTTATACCGGGACAGGGACCTACGAGCAGTACTTC
CDR3 length: 14; V gene: TRBV28; clone size: .; J gene: TRBJ2-7; D gene: TRBD1; CDR3 protein: CAISGTGESYEQYF; CDR3 DNA: TGTGCCATATCCGGGACAGGGGAATCCTACGAGCAGTACTTC
CDR3 length: 17; V gene: TRBV11-2; clone size: .; J gene: TRBJ2-4; D gene: TRBD2; CDR3 protein: CASSLDYAGGSKNIQYF; CDR3 DNA: TGTGCCAGCAGCTTAGATTACGCGGGAGGCTCCAAAAACATTCAGTACTTC
CDR3 length: 11; V gene: TRBV2; clone size: .; J gene: TRBJ2-1; D gene: .; CDR3 protein: CASSFMNEQFF; CDR3 DNA: TGTGCCAGCAGTTTTATGAATGAGCAGTTCTTC
CDR3 length: 14; V gene: TRBV9; clone size: .; J gene: TRBJ2-3; D gene: .; CDR3 protein: CASRRGSGADTQYF; CDR3 DNA: TGTGCCAGCCGACGGGGATCTGGGGCAGATACGCAGTATTTT
CDR3 length: 16; V gene: TRBV19; clone size: .; J gene: TRBJ2-5; D gene: .; CDR3 protein: CASSIGTVSGQETQYF; CDR3 DNA: TGTGCCAGTAGTATTGGAACGGTTAGCGGACAAGAGACCCAGTACTTC
CDR3 length: 14; V gene: TRBV29-1; clone size: .; J gene: TRBJ2-7; D gene: TRBD1; CDR3 protein: CSVRGTVRTYEQYF; CDR3 DNA: TGCAGCGTTAGAGGGACAGTTCGAACCTACGAGCAGTACTTC
CDR3 length: 18; V gene: TRBV19; clone size: .; J gene: TRBJ1-6; D gene: .; CDR3 protein: CASSIASLGTGSNSPLHF; CDR3 DNA: TGTGCCAGTAGTATCGCAAGTCTGGGTACAGGATCTAATTCACCCCTCCACTTT
CDR3 length: 15; V gene: TRBV5-4; clone size: .; J gene: TRBJ1-2; D gene: .; CDR3 protein: CASSLVGGGHYGYTF; CDR3 DNA: TGTGCCAGCAGCTTGGTAGGGGGTGGGCACTATGGCTACACCTTC
CDR3 length: 13; V gene: TRBV7-2; clone size: .; J gene: TRBJ1-3; D gene: .; CDR3 protein: CASSLGTENTIYF; CDR3 DNA: TGTGCCAGCAGCTTAGGGACAGAGAACACCATATATTTT
CDR3 length: 16; V gene: TRBV25-1; clone size: once; J gene: TRBJ1-3; D gene: .; CDR3 protein: CASSEGGASSGNTIYF; CDR3 DNA: TGTGCCAGCAGTGAGGGCGGGGCAAGCTCTGGAAACACCATATATTTT
CDR3 length: 13; V gene: TRBV12-3/TRBV12-4; clone size: .; J gene: TRBJ1-5; D gene: .; CDR3 protein: CASSWAKDQPQHF; CDR3 DNA: TGTGCCAGCAGTTGGGCGAAAGATCAGCCCCAGCATTTT
CDR3 length: 15; V gene: TRBV5-1; clone size: .; J gene: TRBJ2-1; D gene: TRBD2; CDR3 protein: CASSFLAGGPNEQFF; CDR3 DNA: TGCGCCAGCAGCTTTCTAGCGGGGGGACCCAATGAGCAGTTCTTC
CDR3 length: 15; V gene: TRBV24-1; clone size: .; J gene: TRBJ1-2; D gene: TRBD1; CDR3 protein: CATSPTQGAHYGYTF; CDR3 DNA: TGTGCCACCAGCCCTACACAGGGGGCCCACTATGGCTACACCTTC
CDR3 length: 13; V gene: TRBV19; clone size: .; J gene: TRBJ2-7; D gene: .; CDR3 protein: CASSQRSGYEQYF; CDR3 DNA: TGTGCCAGTAGCCAACGTAGCGGATACGAGCAGTACTTC
CDR3 length: 16; V gene: TRBV6-6; clone size: .; J gene: TRBJ2-7; D gene: TRBD2; CDR3 protein: CASSYPGAGVGYEQYF; CDR3 DNA: TGTGCCAGCAGTTACCCCGGAGCGGGAGTGGGCTACGAGCAGTACTTC
CDR3 length: 12; V gene: TRBV5-6; clone size: .; J gene: TRBJ2-7; D gene: .; CDR3 protein: CASSLSNYEQYF; CDR3 DNA: TGTGCCAGCAGCTTGTCCAACTACGAGCAGTACTTC
CDR3 length: 13; V gene: TRBV6-5; clone size: .; J gene: TRBJ1-2; D gene: .; CDR3 protein: CASTTGIDYGYTF; CDR3 DNA: TGTGCCAGCACCACGGGGATCGACTATGGCTACACCTTC
CDR3 length: 14; V gene: TRBV19; clone size: .; J gene: TRBJ2-7; D gene: TRBD1; CDR3 protein: CASSIRGRLYEQYF; CDR3 DNA: TGTGCCAGTAGTATCAGGGGGCGCTTATACGAGCAGTACTTC
CDR3 length: 13; V gene: TRBV24-1; clone size: .; J gene: TRBJ2-5; D gene: .; CDR3 protein: CATSETVLETQYF; CDR3 DNA: TGTGCCACCAGTGAAACGGTTTTAGAGACCCAGTACTTC
CDR3 length: 15; V gene: TRBV5-1; clone size: .; J gene: TRBJ1-2; D gene: TRBD1; CDR3 protein: CASSLEGAGNYGYTF; CDR3 DNA: TGCGCCAGCAGCTTGGAGGGGGCCGGCAACTATGGCTACACCTTC
CDR3 length: 13; V gene: TRBV28; clone size: .; J gene: TRBJ2-7; D gene: .; CDR3 protein: CASSPRVSYEQYF; CDR3 DNA: TGTGCCAGCAGCCCCCGAGTCTCCTACGAGCAGTACTTC
CDR3 length: 13; V gene: TRBV5-4; clone size: .; J gene: TRBJ2-1; D gene: .; CDR3 protein: CASSSKLDNEQFF; CDR3 DNA: TGTGCCAGCAGCTCGAAACTCGACAATGAGCAGTTCTTC
CDR3 length: 13; V gene: TRBV7-9; clone size: .; J gene: TRBJ2-1; D gene: .; CDR3 protein: CASSPAGYLEQFF; CDR3 DNA: TGTGCCAGCAGCCCGGCGGGGTACCTGGAGCAGTTCTTC
CDR3 length: 17; V gene: TRBV13; clone size: .; J gene: TRBJ1-6; D gene: TRBD1; CDR3 protein: CASSLALPTGSNSPLHF; CDR3 DNA: TGTGCCAGCAGCTTAGCCTTACCGACAGGGAGCAATTCACCCCTCCACTTT
CDR3 length: 18; V gene: TRBV10-3; clone size: .; J gene: TRBJ1-1; D gene: TRBD1; CDR3 protein: CAISEASQGSLRNTEAFF; CDR3 DNA: TGTGCCATCAGTGAGGCCTCACAGGGGAGTTTGAGGAACACTGAAGCTTTCTTT
CDR3 length: 13; V gene: TRBV3-1/TRBV3-2; clone size: .; J gene: TRBJ1-2; D gene: .; CDR3 protein: CASSQVVNYGYTF; CDR3 DNA: TGTGCCAGCAGCCAAGTTGTAAACTATGGCTACACCTTC
CDR3 length: 14; V gene: TRBV10-1; clone size: few; J gene: TRBJ2-7; D gene: TRBD1; CDR3 protein: CASSDGTGYYEQYF; CDR3 DNA: TGCGCCAGCAGCGACGGGACAGGTTACTACGAGCAGTACTTC
CDR3 length: 15; V gene: TRBV6-2/TRBV6-3; clone size: .; J gene: TRBJ1-1; D gene: TRBD1; CDR3 protein: CASSYFGQGIAEAFF; CDR3 DNA: TGTGCCAGCAGTTACTTCGGACAGGGTATCGCTGAAGCTTTCTTT
CDR3 length: 16; V gene: TRBV28; clone size: .; J gene: TRBJ2-1; D gene: .; CDR3 protein: CASKNQGTRSYNEQFF; CDR3 DNA: TGTGCCAGCAAAAATCAGGGGACGCGCTCCTACAATGAGCAGTTCTTC
CDR3 length: 14; V gene: TRBV11-2; clone size: .; J gene: TRBJ2-7; D gene: TRBD2; CDR3 protein: CASSRERERYEQYF; CDR3 DNA: TGTGCCAGCAGTAGGGAGCGGGAGAGGTACGAGCAGTACTTC
CDR3 length: 15; V gene: TRBV2; clone size: .; J gene: TRBJ1-1; D gene: .; CDR3 protein: CASRGFGGPNTEAFF; CDR3 DNA: TGTGCCAGCAGAGGTTTCGGGGGGCCGAACACTGAAGCTTTCTTT
CDR3 length: 14; V gene: TRBV3-1/TRBV3-2; clone size: .; J gene: TRBJ2-7; D gene: TRBD1; CDR3 protein: CASSLFPTGDEQYF; CDR3 DNA: TGTGCCAGCAGCCTCTTTCCGACAGGGGACGAGCAGTACTTC
CDR3 length: 14; V gene: TRBV5-5; clone size: .; J gene: TRBJ2-7; D gene: TRBD2; CDR3 protein: CASSTSGFPYEQYF; CDR3 DNA: TGTGCCAGCTCAACTAGCGGGTTCCCCTACGAGCAGTACTTC
CDR3 length: 15; V gene: TRBV2; clone size: .; J gene: TRBJ1-2; D gene: .; CDR3 protein: CASRLSPSGGYGYTF; CDR3 DNA: TGTGCCAGCAGGCTTTCCCCCTCAGGAGGCTATGGCTACACCTTC
CDR3 length: 15; V gene: TRBV28; clone size: .; J gene: TRBJ1-1; D gene: .; CDR3 protein: CASSSSLIRNTEAFF; CDR3 DNA: TGTGCCAGCAGTTCCTCCCTTATCAGGAACACTGAAGCTTTCTTT
CDR3 length: 14; V gene: TRBV4-2; clone size: .; J gene: TRBJ2-3; D gene: .; CDR3 protein: CASSQDRSTDTQYF; CDR3 DNA: TGTGCCAGCAGCCAAGATAGATCCACAGATACGCAGTATTTT
CDR3 length: 14; V gene: TRBV19; clone size: .; J gene: TRBJ1-6; D gene: TRBD1; CDR3 protein: CASSAQGINSPLHF; CDR3 DNA: TGTGCCAGTAGTGCACAGGGGATTAATTCACCCCTCCACTTT
CDR3 length: 15; V gene: TRBV10-1; clone size: once; J gene: TRBJ2-5; D gene: .; CDR3 protein: CASSESLGAGETQYF; CDR3 DNA: TGCGCCAGCAGTGAGTCGTTGGGGGCCGGCGAGACCCAGTACTTC